This TCR beta chain was identified during a study of cytomegalovirus exposure and HLA in healthy donors. Study outcomes and limitations: Previously analyzed data showed that most TCR beta V segments were productive at a frequency of about 90% or about 30%. Follow-up analysis later connected one missense variant in DCLRE1C with trimming of TCR beta V- and J-genes. Later analysis identified 16,000 or so TCR beta sequences associated with HLA alleles, using a false discovery rate threshold of 0.05.

CDR1 is LNHNV and CDR2 is YYDKDF in the germline V gene (reference sequence). V was pared by 0 bases and J by 6 bases, with 11 bases between. CDR3 length equals 15 residues. A word on this clone: Its target is unknown.

PCR employed 60 Vbeta and 13 Jbeta primers. Clones were sequenced by immunoSEQ multiplex PCR, and TCRdb holds only the in-frame ones, with some missing. The table shows about 61,000 clones, with approximately 87% occurring only once. This TCR came from a man in his late teens or twenties in good health and CMV-seronegative. The sample consisted of PBMCs. The rearrangement joins TRBV15 to TRBJ2-2, with D maybe TRBD1 (6 bases). The CDR3 is CATSRDRTVSGELFF. The CDR3 DNA reads as TGTGCCACCAGCAGAGATAGGACAGTGTCCGGGGAGCTGTTTTTT.